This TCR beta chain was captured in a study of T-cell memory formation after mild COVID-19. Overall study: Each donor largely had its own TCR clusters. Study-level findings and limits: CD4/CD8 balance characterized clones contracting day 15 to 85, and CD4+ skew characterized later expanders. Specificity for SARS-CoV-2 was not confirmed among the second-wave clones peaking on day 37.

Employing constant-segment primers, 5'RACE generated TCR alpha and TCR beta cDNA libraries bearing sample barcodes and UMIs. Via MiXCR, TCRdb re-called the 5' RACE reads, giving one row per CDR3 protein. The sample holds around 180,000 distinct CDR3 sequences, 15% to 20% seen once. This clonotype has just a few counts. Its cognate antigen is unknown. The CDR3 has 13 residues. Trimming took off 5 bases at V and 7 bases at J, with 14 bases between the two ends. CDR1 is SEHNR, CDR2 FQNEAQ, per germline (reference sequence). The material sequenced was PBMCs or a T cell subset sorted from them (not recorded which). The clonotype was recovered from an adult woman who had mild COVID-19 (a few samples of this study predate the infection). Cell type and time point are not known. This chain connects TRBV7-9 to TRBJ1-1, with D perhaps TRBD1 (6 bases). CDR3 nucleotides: TGTGCCAGCAGCCTAGACTCAGGGGATGAAGCTTTCTTT. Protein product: CASSLDSGDEAFF.